The rows below give T cell receptor beta chains drawn from one sample of a study of blood T cell repertoires in COVID-19. Libraries were prepared by immunoSEQ multiplex PCR; TCRdb keeps only in-frame clonotypes and omits some of them. The data show about 300,000 clones, roughly 91% seen once. The sequencing sample was made of peripheral blood. All receptors derive from a woman aged 25-40 years with COVID-19, enrolled during active disease. The CDR3 runs from the conserved cysteine through the conserved F or W. The order of the fields is V gene, D gene, J gene, clone size, CDR3 protein, CDR3 DNA. A D gene is named only where the DNA matches it firmly. Size is stated for part of the rows, as once, few or many counts, or as a class when the clone is expanded.

>TRBV10-2|.|TRBJ1-1|.
CASSYLQGLGMNTEAFF
TGCGCCAGCAGTTACTTACAGGGCTTGGGTATGAACACTGAAGCTTTCTTT
>TRBV6-5|TRBD1|TRBJ1-1|few
CASSTQGGPTEAFF
TGTGCCAGCAGTACCCAGGGGGGACCCACTGAAGCTTTCTTT
>TRBV27|.|TRBJ1-2|.
CASNPGGPLDYGYTF
TGTGCCAGCAACCCGGGGGGGCCATTAGACTATGGCTACACCTTC
>TRBV24-1|.|TRBJ2-7|.
CATSDSTVNYEQYF
TGTGCCACCAGTGACTCGACAGTTAACTACGAGCAGTACTTC
>TRBV18|.|TRBJ2-1|.
CASFREGNEQFF
TGTGCCAGCTTCCGAGAGGGAAATGAGCAGTTCTTC
>TRBV4-1|TRBD1|TRBJ1-5|once
CASSQETGLLRNQPQHF
TGCGCCAGCAGCCAAGAGACAGGGCTTTTGCGCAATCAGCCCCAGCATTTT
>TRBV7-3|TRBD2|TRBJ2-1|.
CASSSHPGTSGGARNEQFF
TGTGCCAGCAGCTCCCACCCCGGGACTAGCGGGGGGGCCCGAAATGAGCAGTTCTTC
>TRBV18|.|TRBJ1-6|.
CASSPQTPGNQNSPLHF
TGTGCCAGCTCACCACAGACCCCGGGTAATCAGAATTCACCCCTCCACTTT
>TRBV4-2|.|TRBJ1-5|.
CASSQDQGTGNQPQHF
TGTGCCAGCAGCCAAGATCAAGGAACAGGGAATCAGCCCCAGCATTTT
>TRBV18|.|TRBJ1-3|.
CASSPPIRVAGNTIYF
TGTGCCAGCTCACCACCGATCAGGGTGGCTGGAAACACCATATATTTT
>TRBV28|.|TRBJ1-3|once
CASSSDSVSGNTIYF
TGTGCCAGCAGCTCCGACTCCGTCTCTGGAAACACCATATATTTT
>TRBV5-1|TRBD1|TRBJ2-3|once
CASSLRQGVLPQYF
TGCGCCAGCAGCTTGCGTCAGGGGGTCCTCCCGCAGTATTTT
>TRBV19|.|TRBJ1-4|.
CASTGTYEKLFF
TGTGCCAGTACAGGGACTTATGAAAAACTGTTTTTT
>TRBV27|.|TRBJ1-1|.
CASSSLYSNTEAFF
TGTGCCAGCAGTTCCCTGTATTCGAACACTGAAGCTTTCTTT
>TRBV27|.|TRBJ2-1|.
CAIGGRRSYNEQFF
TGTGCCATCGGGGGACGCCGCTCCTACAATGAGCAGTTCTTC
>TRBV18|.|TRBJ2-5|.
CASSPGLEETQYF
TGTGCCAGCTCACCTGGGTTGGAGGAGACCCAGTACTTC
>TRBV4-1|TRBD1|TRBJ1-2|.
CASKLGQGLDYGYTF
TGCGCCAGTAAACTGGGACAGGGACTTGACTATGGCTACACCTTC
>TRBV7-8|.|TRBJ1-4|.
CASSLAGGGEKLFF
TGTGCCAGCAGCTTAGCCGGGGGAGGGGAAAAACTGTTTTTT
>TRBV19|TRBD2|TRBJ2-1|.
CATEAGGIYNEQFF
TGTGCCACCGAAGCGGGGGGCATTTACAATGAGCAGTTCTTC
>TRBV4-2|TRBD1|TRBJ1-5|.
CASSQGGQSNQPQHF
TGTGCCAGCAGCCAAGGGGGACAGAGCAATCAGCCCCAGCATTTT
>TRBV11-2|TRBD1|TRBJ1-2|.
CASSLSTGEYDYTF
TGTGCCAGCAGCTTATCGACAGGGGAATACGACTACACCTTC
>TRBV20-1|.|TRBJ1-2|.
CSASRRTNHNYGYTF
TGCAGTGCTAGTCGGAGGACGAATCATAACTATGGCTACACCTTC
>TRBV7-9|TRBD1|TRBJ1-5|once
CASSLEGGFNQPQHF
TGTGCCAGCAGCTTAGAAGGGGGCTTCAATCAGCCCCAGCATTTT
>TRBV20-1|.|TRBJ1-1|.
CSARDRGLAFF
TGCAGTGCTAGAGATCGGGGTTTAGCTTTCTTT
>TRBV12-3/TRBV12-4|.|TRBJ1-5|.
CASSLSPNQPQHF
TGTGCCAGCAGTTTATCCCCAAATCAGCCCCAGCATTTT
>TRBV30|.|TRBJ2-7|.
CAWNLGTYEQYF
TGTGCCTGGAACCTCGGGACCTACGAGCAGTACTTC
>TRBV6-1|.|TRBJ2-7|.
CASSEDYLSYEQYF
TGTGCCAGCAGTGAGGACTACCTCTCCTACGAGCAGTACTTC
>TRBV19|TRBD1|TRBJ2-7|.
CASSETGGGYEQYF
TGTGCCAGTAGTGAGACAGGGGGCGGGTACGAGCAGTACTTC
>TRBV10-2|TRBD1|TRBJ1-5|.
CASSPTGGHQPQHF
TGCGCCAGCAGCCCGACAGGGGGCCATCAGCCCCAGCATTTT